This T cell receptor beta chain was retrieved from a study of blood T cell repertoires in COVID-19. Study background: There were acute and convalescent COVID-19 samples, and they came from the United States, Italy and Spain.

Data came from immunoSEQ multiplex PCR; TCRdb stores just in-frame clones and leaves some out. The table includes around 100,000 clones, roughly 88% detected once. Germline CDR1 LNHDA, CDR2 SQIVND (reference sequence). Trimming removed 2 bases from V and 4 bases from J; junction bases left unmatched: 5. The CDR3 is 16 residues long. The clonotype comes from a woman aged 65 to 85 with acute or convalescent COVID-19. The chain links TRBV19 to TRBJ2-2; 9 positions match TRBD1. Specimen: peripheral blood. The CDR3 DNA follows: TGTGCCAGTAGTATAAGGACAGGGGAGGGCACCGGGGAGCTGTTTTTT. This gives the protein CASSIRTGEGTGELFF.